This passage covers 14 T cell receptor beta chains from one sample sequenced in a study of memory CD4+ T cells and cytomegalovirus serostatus. The sort gate was single viable CD3+CD4+CD8-CD45RO+ cells for memory CD4+ T cells. The table came from immunoSEQ multiplex PCR; TCRdb's copy has only in-frame clones and leaves some out. Among about 61,000 clones listed, about 81% were seen once. Sample: memory CD4+ T cells from blood. The receptors stem from an adult in good health and CMV-seronegative.

V gene TRBV5-1 combines with J gene TRBJ2-5, with a possible D match to TRBD1 (6 bases). This CDR3 is built from 14 residues. Germline V CDR1 and CDR2: SGHRS, YFSETQ. Trimming removed 1 base from V and 1 base from J, with 8 bases in between. CDR3 nucleotide sequence: TGCGCCAGCAGCTTGATGGACAGCCAAGAGACCCAGTACTTC. Residues: CASSLMDSQETQYF.

V gene TRBV7-8 combines with J gene TRBJ2-1, with D maybe TRBD1 (5 bases). The CDR3 is made up of 14 amino acids. CDR1 SGHVS and CDR2 FQNEAQ come from the germline V gene. Trimming pared 3 bases from V and 5 bases from J, leaving 11 bases between. The CDR3 loop is CASSFSDTHNEQFF. The CDR3 nucleotides are TGTGCCAGCAGCTTCTCGGACACACACAATGAGCAGTTCTTC.

For the CDR3, the DNA is TGTGCCAGCAGCACCGGGACAGGGGGCAATTCACCCCTCCACTTT. Encoded protein: CASSTGTGGNSPLHF. The chain links TRBV7-6 to TRBJ1-6, with 12 positions matching TRBD1. The germline CDR1 and CDR2 sequences are SGHVS and FNYEAQ. This CDR3 has 15 amino acids. Germline trimming cut 5 bases from V and 7 bases from J; bases unmatched to any gene: 3.

The V gene is TRBV5-1, the J gene TRBJ2-7, with TRBD2 matching 8 bases. The CDR3 length is 16 residues. Losses at the gene ends were 0 bases for V and 0 bases for J; bases not matched to a gene: 5. Germline CDR1 is SGHRS and CDR2 is YFSETQ. The CDR3 DNA reads TGCGCCAGCAGCTTGGCCGGGGGGGGACCCTCCTACGAGCAGTACTTC. The encoded protein is CASSLAGGGPSYEQYF.

To note about this clone: The same CDR3 arises from other DNA sequences in this sample as well. The chain has TRBV5-1 and TRBJ2-1; D assignment may be TRBD1 or TRBD2 (5 bases each). The CDR3 is 15 residues long. In germline, CDR1 is SGHRS, CDR2 YFSETQ. The ends were cut back, 4 bases at V and 0 bases at J, with 11 bases in the middle. In DNA, the CDR3 is TGCGCCAGCAGCCCTGGGGGTAGCTCCTACAATGAGCAGTTCTTC. It codes for CASSPGGSSYNEQFF.

This clone was observed once. The chain carries TRBV10-2 and TRBJ1-3, with D unclear. The CDR3 is made up of 13 amino acids. CDR1 is WSHSY, CDR2 SAAADI, per germline. Trimming took 9 bases from V and 0 from J, leaving 9 bases between them. The CDR3 region is CASGQNSGNTIYF. The CDR3 nucleotides are TGCGCCAGTGGGCAGAACTCTGGAAACACCATATATTTT.

The chain uses TRBV5-6 and TRBJ1-3; TRBD1 matches at 7 bases. The CDR3 runs 16 residues. Germline CDR1 is SGHDT and CDR2 is YYEEEE. J was trimmed by 4 bases and V by 4 bases; bases with no gene match: 11. The CDR3 nucleotides read TGTGCCAGCAGCGCTCCCGGGACAGCGGGGGGAAACACCATATATTTT. The encoded protein is CASSAPGTAGGNTIYF.

DNA for the CDR3: TGTGCCTGGAGGCCGGGAGTCAACTATGGCTACACCTTC. Translation gives CAWRPGVNYGYTF. J is TRBJ1-2 and V is TRBV30, with D uncertain. Germline CDR1 is GTSNPN and CDR2 is SVGIG (reference sequence). Trimming took off 3 bases at V and 2 bases at J, with 10 bases between the two ends. The CDR3 loop spans 13 amino acids.

The rearrangement uses TRBV4-1 and TRBJ2-2, with D unclear. Germline CDR1 reads MGHRA; CDR2 reads YSYEKL. The CDR3 length is 17 residues. V was cut by 1 base and J by 6 bases, with 18 bases left in between. Here the CDR3 DNA reads TGCGCCAGCAGCCAAGTCATGGTTCGCGATTCGTCCGGGGAGCTGTTTTTT. This encodes CASSQVMVRDSSGELFF.

The chain uses TRBV6-6 and TRBJ1-2; D is ambiguous. The V and J ends lost 6 bases and 3 bases respectively, with 11 bases between them. The germline V gene has CDR1 MNHNY and CDR2 SVGAGI (reference sequence). This CDR3 comprises 13 residues. CDR3 protein: CASSSTGDYGYTF. The CDR3 DNA is TGTGCCAGCAGCTCGACCGGGGACTATGGCTACACCTTC.

This sequence joins TRBV23-1 and TRBJ2-1; unclear D gene. TRBV23-1 is placed among ORFs of uncertain function. The CDR3 is 11 amino acids. Trimming took off 6 bases at V and 7 bases at J, with 7 bases between the two ends. The CDR3 DNA sequence: TGCGCCAGCAGGGCGAATAATGAGCAGTTCTTC. Translated: CASRANNEQFF.

This chain joins TRBV19 and TRBJ1-2; no firm D call. Trimming shortened V by 5 bases and J by 3 bases, and 13 bases separated the two germline ends. The CDR3 length is 14 residues. Germline V gene lookup returns CDR1 LNHDA and CDR2 SQIVND (reference sequence). The CDR3: CASSRGYGDYGYTF. In DNA, the CDR3 is TGTGCCAGTAGTCGAGGGTACGGCGACTATGGCTACACCTTC.

The chain carries TRBV28 and TRBJ1-1, with unresolved D. Trimming removed 2 bases at V and 8 bases at J, with 9 bases between. Per germline, CDR1 MDHEN and CDR2 SYDVKM. The CDR3 has 12 residues. DNA of the CDR3: TGTGCCAGCAGTTTAACATCGGGGGAAGCTTTCTTT. This encodes CASSLTSGEAFF.

The V and J genes are TRBV2 and TRBJ2-2, with 7 positions matching TRBD1. The CDR3 runs 14 residues. From germline, CDR1 is SNHLY and CDR2 FYNNEI. V was clipped by 4 bases and J by 4 bases; unmatched bases: 3. The CDR3 sequence: CASSVTGATGELFF. In DNA, the CDR3 is TGTGCCAGCAGTGTTACAGGGGCCACCGGGGAGCTGTTTTTT.